This TCR beta chain was obtained from a study of blood T cell repertoires in COVID-19. In the study overall: The samples span acute and convalescent COVID-19 from the United States, Italy and Spain. From T cells, B-cell-depleted T cells, or PBMCs came the material, which was cDNA or gDNA.

TCRdb's copy holds only in-frame clones and misses some; the assay was immunoSEQ multiplex PCR. The sample shows a few hundred thousand clones, around 83% of them seen only once. The CDR3 is 14 residues long. The germline V gene has CDR1 MNHEY and CDR2 SVGAGI. V lost 3 bases, J lost 14 bases, and 17 bases lay in between. Participant age was about 18 to 95 years, and participants resided in fewer than 25 US areas. The material sequenced was PBMCs or T cells enriched from blood (not recorded which). The sequence was obtained from a middle-aged woman who had recovered from COVID-19. The V gene is TRBV6-5, the J gene TRBJ1-6, with D maybe TRBD1 (6 bases). The CDR3 DNA reads TGTGCCAGCAGTTATCATAGACAGGCGCTGACCCTCCACTTT. Its translation: CASSYHRQALTLHF.